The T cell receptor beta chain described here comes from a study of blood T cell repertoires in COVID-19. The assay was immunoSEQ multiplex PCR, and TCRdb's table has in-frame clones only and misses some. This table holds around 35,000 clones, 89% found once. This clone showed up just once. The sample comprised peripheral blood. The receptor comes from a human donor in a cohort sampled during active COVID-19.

CDR3 residues: CASSLNGDGGNTIYF. CDR3 nucleotides: TGCGCCAGCAGCTTGAACGGGGATGGTGGAAACACCATATATTTT. The rearrangement uses TRBV5-1 and TRBJ1-3, with D uncertain. Trimming pared 1 base from V and 3 bases from J, leaving 11 bases between. Germline-derived CDR1 and CDR2 are SGHRS and YFSETQ. This CDR3 is built from 15 residues.